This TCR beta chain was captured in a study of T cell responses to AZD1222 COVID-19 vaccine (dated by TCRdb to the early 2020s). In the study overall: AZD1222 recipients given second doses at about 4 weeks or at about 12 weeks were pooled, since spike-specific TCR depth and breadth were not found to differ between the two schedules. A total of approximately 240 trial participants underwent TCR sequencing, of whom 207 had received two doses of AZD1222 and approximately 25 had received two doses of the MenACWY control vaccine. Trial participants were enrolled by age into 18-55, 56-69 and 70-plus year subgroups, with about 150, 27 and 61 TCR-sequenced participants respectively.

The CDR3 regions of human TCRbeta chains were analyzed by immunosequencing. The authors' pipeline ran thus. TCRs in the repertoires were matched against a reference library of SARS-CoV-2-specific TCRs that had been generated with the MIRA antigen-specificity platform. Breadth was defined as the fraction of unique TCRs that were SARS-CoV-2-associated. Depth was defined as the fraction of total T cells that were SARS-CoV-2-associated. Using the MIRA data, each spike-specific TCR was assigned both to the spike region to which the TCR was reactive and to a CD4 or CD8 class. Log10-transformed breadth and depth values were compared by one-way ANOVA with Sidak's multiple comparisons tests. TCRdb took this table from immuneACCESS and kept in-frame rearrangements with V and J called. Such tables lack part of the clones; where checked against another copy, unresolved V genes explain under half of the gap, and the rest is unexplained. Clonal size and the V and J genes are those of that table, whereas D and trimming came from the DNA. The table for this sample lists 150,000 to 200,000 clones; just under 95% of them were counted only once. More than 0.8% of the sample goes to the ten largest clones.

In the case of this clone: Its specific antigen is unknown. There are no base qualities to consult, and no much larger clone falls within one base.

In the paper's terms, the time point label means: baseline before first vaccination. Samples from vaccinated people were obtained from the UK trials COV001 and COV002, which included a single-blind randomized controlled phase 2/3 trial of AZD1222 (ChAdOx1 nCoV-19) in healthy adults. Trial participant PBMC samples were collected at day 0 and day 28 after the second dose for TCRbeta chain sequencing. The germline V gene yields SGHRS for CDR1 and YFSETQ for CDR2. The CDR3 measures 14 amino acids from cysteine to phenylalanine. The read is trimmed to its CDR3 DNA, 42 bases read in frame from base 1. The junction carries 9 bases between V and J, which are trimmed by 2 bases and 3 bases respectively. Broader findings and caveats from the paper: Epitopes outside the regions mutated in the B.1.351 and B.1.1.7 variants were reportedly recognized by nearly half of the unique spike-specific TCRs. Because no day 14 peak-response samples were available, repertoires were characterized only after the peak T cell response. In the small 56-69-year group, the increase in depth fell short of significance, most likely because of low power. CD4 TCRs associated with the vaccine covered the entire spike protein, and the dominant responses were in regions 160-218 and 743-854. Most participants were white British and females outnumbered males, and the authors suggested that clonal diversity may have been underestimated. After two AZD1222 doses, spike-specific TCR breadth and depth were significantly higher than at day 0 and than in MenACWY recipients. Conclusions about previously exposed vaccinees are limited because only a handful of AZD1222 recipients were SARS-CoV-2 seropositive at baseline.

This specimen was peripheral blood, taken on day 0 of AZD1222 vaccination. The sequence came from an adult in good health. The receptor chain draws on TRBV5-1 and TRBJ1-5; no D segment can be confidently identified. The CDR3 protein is CASSLRGSNQPQHF. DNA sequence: TGCGCCAGCAGCTTACGAGGGTCCAATCAGCCCCAGCATTTT.